These 8 T cell receptor beta chains came from one sample sequenced in a study of PD-1 blockade in mismatch repair-deficient tumors. Data came from immunoSEQ multiplex PCR; TCRdb stores just in-frame clones and leaves some out. The table lists roughly 25,000 clones, approximately 86% of them singletons. Sequenced material: peripheral blood, taken 12 weeks after starting pembrolizumab. These receptors all stem from an adult with mismatch repair-deficient cancer.

The genes are TRBV27 and TRBJ2-7; D uncertain. The CDR3 loop spans 18 amino acids. Germline values: CDR1 MNHEY, CDR2 SMNVEV (reference sequence). The V end was cut by 2 bases, the J end by 0 bases, with 20 bases between. The CDR3 nucleotides read TGTGCCAGCAGTTTACGAAGGACCCAGTGGGGAAGCTCCTACGAGCAGTACTTC. This gives the protein CASSLRRTQWGSSYEQYF.

The rearrangement links TRBV5-1 to TRBJ1-1; unclear D gene. Germline CDR1 reads SGHRS; CDR2 reads YFSETQ. The CDR3 runs 13 residues. V lost 3 bases and J lost 2, with 8 bases in between. The chain's CDR3 is CASSSLDNTEAFF. The CDR3 bases are TGCGCCAGCAGCTCCCTAGATAACACTGAAGCTTTCTTT.

The chain has TRBV4-1 and TRBJ1-3; 8 bases fit TRBD1. Germline V gene lookup returns CDR1 MGHRA and CDR2 YSYEKL. The CDR3 spans 17 residues. With 1 base clipped from V and 0 bases from J, the junction kept 5 bases outside the gene matches. CDR3 bases: TGCGCCAGCAGCCAAGGTCGACAGGGGAACTCTGGAAACACCATATATTTT. Translated: CASSQGRQGNSGNTIYF.

The CDR3 sequence: CASSVGETYSYGYTF. DNA of the CDR3: TGTGCCAGCAGCGTAGGAGAGACGTACAGCTATGGCTACACCTTC. The gene calls are TRBV9 and TRBJ1-2; unclear D gene. The CDR3 extends over 15 amino acids. Germline-derived CDR1 and CDR2 are SGDLS and YYNGEE. V lost 0 bases to trimming and J lost 4 bases, with 13 bases between them. The variable domain in full, with the rest retrieved from reference TRBV9 and TRBJ1-2, is DSGVTQTPKHLITATGQRVTLRCSPRSGDLSVYWYQQSLDQGLQFLIQYYNGEERAKGNILERFSAQQFPDLHSELNLSSLELGDSALYFCASSVGETYSYGYTFGSGTRLTVV.

This chain links TRBV4-1 with TRBJ2-7, with D perhaps matching TRBD2 (5 bases). The V and J ends lost 2 bases and 5 bases respectively, with 16 bases between them. The length of the CDR3 is 15 residues. Germline lookup yields CDR1 MGHRA and CDR2 YSYEKL. For the CDR3, the DNA is TGCGCCAGCAGCCAATGTTATGGGAGATTCAACGAGCAGTACTTC. This encodes CASSQCYGRFNEQYF.

This clone has only one observation. The rearrangement joins TRBV7-8 to TRBJ1-2, with D unclear. V shed 5 bases and J shed 7 bases, with 11 bases lying between them. The germline V gene has CDR1 SGHVS and CDR2 FQNEAQ. The CDR3 consists of 12 residues. This CDR3 is CASSNQGSGYTF. CDR3 sequence (DNA): TGTGCCAGCAGCAACCAAGGGAGTGGCTACACCTTC. The full variable domain, its missing parts supplied by reference TRBV7-8 and TRBJ1-2, is GAGVSQSPRYKVAKRGQDVALRCDPISGHVSLFWYQQALGQGPEFLTYFQNEAQLDKSGLPSDRFFAERPEGSVSTLKIQRTQQEDSAVYLCASSNQGSGYTFGSGTRLTVV.

The V gene is TRBV30, the J gene TRBJ1-2; 7 bases agree with TRBD1. CDR1 is GTSNPN and CDR2 is SVGIG in the germline V gene (reference sequence). Trimming took 3 bases from V and 4 from J; bases not matched to a gene: 5. CDR3 length: 13 residues. This CDR3 reads CAWRTGLGYGYTF. The CDR3 DNA follows: TGTGCCTGGAGGACAGGGTTGGGCTATGGCTACACCTTC.

The chain uses TRBV4-3 and TRBJ2-1; D not resolved. Germline lookup yields CDR1 LGHNA and CDR2 YSLEER. CDR3 length: 18 residues. Deletions cut 0 bases from V and 0 bases from J, with 15 bases between. CDR3 bases: TGCGCCAGCAGCCAAGAGCCAATACAGCCCCGCTCCTACAATGAGCAGTTCTTC. It translates to CASSQEPIQPRSYNEQFF.